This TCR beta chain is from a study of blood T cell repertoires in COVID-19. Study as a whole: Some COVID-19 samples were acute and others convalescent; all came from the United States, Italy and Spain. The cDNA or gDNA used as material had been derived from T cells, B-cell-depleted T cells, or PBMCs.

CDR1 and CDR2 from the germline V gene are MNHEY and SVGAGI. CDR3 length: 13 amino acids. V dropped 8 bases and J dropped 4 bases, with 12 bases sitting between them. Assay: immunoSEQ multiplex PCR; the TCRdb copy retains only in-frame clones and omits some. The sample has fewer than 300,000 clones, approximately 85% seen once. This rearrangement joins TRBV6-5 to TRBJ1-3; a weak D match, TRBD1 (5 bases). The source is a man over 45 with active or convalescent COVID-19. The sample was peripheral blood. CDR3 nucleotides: TGTGCCAGCGGCCAGGGTTTCGGAAACACCATATATTTT. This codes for CASGQGFGNTIYF.